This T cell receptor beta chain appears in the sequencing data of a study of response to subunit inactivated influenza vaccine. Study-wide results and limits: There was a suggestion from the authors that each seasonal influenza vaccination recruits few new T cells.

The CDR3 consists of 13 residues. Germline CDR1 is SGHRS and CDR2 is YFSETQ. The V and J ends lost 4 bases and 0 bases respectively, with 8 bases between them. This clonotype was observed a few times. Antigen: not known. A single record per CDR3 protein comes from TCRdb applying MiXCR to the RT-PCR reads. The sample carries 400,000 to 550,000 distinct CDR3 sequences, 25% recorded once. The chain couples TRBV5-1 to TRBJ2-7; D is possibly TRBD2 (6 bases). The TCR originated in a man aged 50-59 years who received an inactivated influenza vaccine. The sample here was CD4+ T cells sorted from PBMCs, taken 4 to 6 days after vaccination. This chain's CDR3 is CASSTGLSYEQYF. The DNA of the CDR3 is TGCGCCAGCAGCACGGGACTCTCCTACGAGCAGTACTTC. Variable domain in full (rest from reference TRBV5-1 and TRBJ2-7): KAGVTQTPRYLIKTRGQQVTLSCSPISGHRSVSWYQQTPGQGLQFLFEYFSETQRNKGNFPGRFSGRQFSNSRSEMNVSTLELGDSALYLCASSTGLSYEQYFGPGTRLTVT.